The clone carrying this TCR beta chain came up many times. Looked up from germline, CDR1 is SGHVS and CDR2 is FQNEAQ. The CDR3 is made up of 14 amino acids. V lost 3 bases and J lost 1, with 9 bases in between. The sample comes from a study of T cells in Graves' hyperthyroidism and ophthalmopathy. Across the study: Pretreatment peripheral blood was obtained at initial diagnosis.

Researchers took RNA transcripts and amplified the TCR beta CDR3 regions from them. In the first-round RT-PCR of the TCR CDR3, the HTBI primer set was used. From the multiplex PCR reads, TCRdb called clonotypes with MiXCR, one entry per CDR3 protein. The sample consists of hundreds of thousands of distinct CDR3 sequences, approximately 15% of them appearing once. 10 ml fresh peripheral blood yielded the PBMCs. The receptor was isolated from a woman in her fifties or sixties with Graves' ophthalmopathy. The specimen sequenced was blood. The chain combines TRBV7-8 with TRBJ1-2, with D uncertain. The CDR3, as DNA: TGTGCCAGCAGCTTTTCCAGAAATAACTATGGCTACACCTTC. Its protein product is CASSFSRNNYGYTF.